Following are 25 T cell receptor beta chains from one sample sequenced in a study of CD8+CD57+ T cells in acquired aplastic anemia. CD8+CD57+ cell expansion, shown by flow cytometry, had occurred in the patients selected for sequencing. Profiling of TCR beta VDJ combinations and CDR3 sequences used genomic DNA as template. TCRdb reprocessed the reads via MiXCR and lists one record per CDR3 protein. The data hold around 200,000 distinct CDR3 sequences, with under 55% observed a single time. The sample comprised sorted CD4+, CD8+, or CD8+CD57+ T cells (not recorded which) from PBMCs. The receptor set was obtained from a human donor with aplastic anemia.

This clonotype was seen many times. The V call is TRBV7-3, the J call TRBJ2-1, with 7 bases aligning to TRBD2. Germline-derived CDR1 and CDR2 are SGHTA and FQGTGA. The CDR3 totals 15 residues. Trimming took 5 bases from V and 2 from J; bases not matched to a gene: 6. The CDR3 region is CASSPGGLAYNEQFF. The CDR3, as DNA: TGTGCCAGCAGCCCCGGGGGGTTAGCCTACAATGAGCAGTTCTTC.

The table lists this clonotype with a few counts. This chain joins TRBV2 and TRBJ1-1; no clear D gene. The CDR3 sequence is 12 residues long. The germline V gene has CDR1 SNHLY and CDR2 FYNNEI. Deletions cut 3 bases from V and 10 bases from J, with 12 bases between. The chain's CDR3 is CASSELREGAFF. In nucleotides, the CDR3 is TGTGCCAGCAGTGAGTTGCGGGAAGGAGCTTTCTTT.

The table lists this clonotype with many counts. This chain joins TRBV24-1 and TRBJ1-2, with 11 nucleotides matching TRBD1. This CDR3 comprises 18 residues. Per germline, CDR1 KGHDR and CDR2 SFDVKD. V dropped 2 bases and J dropped 3; count of bases not matched to a gene: 10. As DNA, the CDR3 is TGTGCCACCAGTGATTCCCCTCCCGGACAGGGGGCAGACTATGGCTACACCTTC. Protein product: CATSDSPPGQGADYGYTF.

The genes are TRBV24-1 and TRBJ2-7; D tentatively reads TRBD1 or TRBD2 (5 bases each). The CDR3 runs 19 residues. Germline lookup yields CDR1 KGHDR and CDR2 SFDVKD. With 9 bases removed from V and 6 bases from J, the gap between germline ends came to 35 bases. The CDR3 loop reads CATQADPHPGRLWVTEQYF. CDR3 sequence (DNA): TGTGCCACCCAAGCCGACCCGCATCCGGGACGGCTATGGGTCACCGAGCAGTACTTC.

The chain carries TRBV19 and TRBJ2-7, with TRBD2 as a possible D gene (6 bases). V was trimmed by 6 bases and J by 1 base, leaving 10 bases between them. The germline gives CDR1 LNHDA, CDR2 SQIVND (reference sequence). The CDR3 runs to 13 residues. Here the CDR3 reads CASSPLASYEQYF. CDR3 bases: TGTGCCAGTAGCCCACTAGCATCCTACGAGCAGTACTTC.

About this clonotype itself: Compared with germline, one end of the junction differs, possibly owing to a read error. The rearrangement uses TRBV19 and TRBJ1-4; possibly TRBD1 for D (5 bases). CDR1 is LNHDA and CDR2 is SQIVND in the germline V gene (reference sequence). The CDR3 is 12 residues long. CDR3 coding DNA: TGTGCCAGTAGTATGAAGGGGTTGGAAATAGTTTTT. Its protein is CASSMKGLEIVF.

The chain links TRBV2 to TRBJ2-7; D remains ambiguous. Trimming cost V 2 bases and J 2 bases, with 13 bases left between them. Germline CDR1 reads SNHLY; CDR2 reads FYNNEI. The CDR3 has 15 amino acids. CDR3 region: CASSEKTLTPYEQYF. DNA for the CDR3: TGTGCCAGCAGTGAAAAAACACTGACCCCCTACGAGCAGTACTTC. The full variable domain, in which reference TRBV2 and TRBJ2-7 provide the parts outside the CDR3, is EPEVTQTPSHQVTQMGQEVILRCVPISNHLYFYWYRQILGQKVEFLVSFYNNEISEKSEIFDDQFSVERPDGSNFTLKIRSTKLEDSAMYFCASSEKTLTPYEQYFGPGTRLTVT.

At least ten counts were recorded for this clonotype. The chain recombines TRBV20-1 with TRBJ2-7; 12 bases are shared with TRBD1. Germline V gives CDR1 DFQATT, CDR2 SNEGSKA (reference sequence). This CDR3 contains 15 residues. J lost 5 bases, V lost 7 bases, and 12 bases had no gene match. Here the CDR3 DNA reads TGCAGTGTACGCACCCCGGGACAGGGGGCCCACGAGCAGTACTTC. Protein: CSVRTPGQGAHEQYF.

This CDR3 reads CASRGEAGGIEQYF. CDR3 sequence (DNA): TGTGCCAGCAGGGGCGAAGCGGGAGGGATCGAGCAGTACTTC. This chain joins TRBV2 and TRBJ2-7, with 10 bases that match TRBD2. This CDR3 is 14 amino acids long. Germline V gene data show CDR1 as SNHLY and CDR2 as FYNNEI. V was clipped by 6 bases and J by 6 bases; unmatched bases: 8.

This clonotype was picked up many times. The chain combines TRBV7-6 with TRBJ2-1; no clear D gene. The CDR3 totals 14 residues. CDR1 is SGHVS and CDR2 is FNYEAQ in the germline V gene. Trimming removed 2 bases at V and 8 bases at J, with 13 bases between. The CDR3 here is CASSLNGLRDEQFF. The CDR3 DNA reads TGTGCCAGCAGCTTAAACGGGCTCCGGGATGAGCAGTTCTTC.

The chain uses TRBV5-1 and TRBJ1-1; the D is unclear. CDR3 length: 13 residues. V gave up 4 bases and J gave up 1 base, with 8 bases separating them. Germline CDR1 reads SGHRS; CDR2 reads YFSETQ. CDR3 protein: CASSAGRNTEAFF. CDR3 DNA: TGCGCCAGCAGCGCAGGCCGGAACACTGAAGCTTTCTTT.

Remarks on this clonotype: With a much larger clone just one base away, this may be a read error. Given the absence of the conserved phenylalanine or tryptophan at the CDR3 end, a read error is likely. The CDR3 nucleotides are TGTGCCACCGGGGGTCAAAGGACCGATGAGCAGTTCCTC. Translated: CATGGQRTDEQFL. The genes are TRBV12-3 or TRBV12-4 and TRBJ2-1; weak D call: TRBD2 (6 bases). The CDR3 runs to 13 residues. The germline V and J ends were trimmed by 10 bases and 8 bases, with 18 bases remaining between them.

V gene TRBV5-1 combines with J gene TRBJ2-7; D remains ambiguous. The closer fit of TRBJ2-5 to the DNA end suggests the J call may be wrong. Germline V gene lookup returns CDR1 SGHRS and CDR2 YFSETQ. This CDR3 is 14 amino acids long. In nucleotides, the CDR3 is TGCGCCAGCAGCTCCCTCGCGACAAAAGAGACCCAGTACTTC. This translates into CASSSLATKETQYF.

This chain connects TRBV20-1 to TRBJ2-7; 8 nucleotides match TRBD1. The junction had 7 bases not matched to a gene; V was cut back by 0 bases and J by 3 bases. Germline V gene lookup returns CDR1 DFQATT and CDR2 SNEGSKA (reference sequence). This CDR3 spans 15 amino acids. In nucleotides, the CDR3 is TGCAGTGCTAGAGAGGGGACAGGCCCCCGCTACGAGCAGTACTTC. It yields the protein CSAREGTGPRYEQYF.

This clonotype has ten or more counts. The V gene is TRBV25-1, the J gene TRBJ1-2; no firm D call. CDR1 is MGHDK, CDR2 SYGVNS, per germline. The germline V and J ends were trimmed by 11 bases and 1 base, with 11 bases remaining between them. This CDR3 has 12 residues. The CDR3 nucleotides are TGTGCCGCGTCCGATTTTAACTATGGCTACACCTTC. Protein sequence: CAASDFNYGYTF.

This clonotype occurred many times. The chain recombines TRBV19 with TRBJ1-1, with D unresolved. Germline V gives CDR1 LNHDA, CDR2 SQIVND (reference sequence). CDR3 size: 15 residues. The V end lost 6 bases, the J end lost 3 bases, and 17 bases lay between the germline ends. CDR3 sequence reads: CASSPSRLEYTEAFF. Written as DNA, the CDR3 is TGTGCCAGTAGCCCCAGCCGCTTAGAGTACACTGAAGCTTTCTTT.

This clonotype has ten or more counts. The junction and the germline gene differ at one end; a read error may be behind it. V gene TRBV19 combines with J gene TRBJ2-7, with a tentative D call TRBD1 (7 bases). Germline V gene lookup returns CDR1 LNHDA and CDR2 SQIVND (reference sequence). The CDR3 consists of 16 residues. CDR3 DNA: TGTGCCAGTAGCATAGGTCGGGGGACAGCAAAATACGAGCAGTACTTC. Translated, it gives CASSIGRGTAKYEQYF.

This clonotype was detected many times. This rearrangement joins TRBV20-1 to TRBJ2-1; 14 nucleotides align to TRBD2. The CDR3 loop spans 16 amino acids. V was pared by 0 bases and J by 9 bases, with 7 bases of the junction left unmatched. Germline CDR1 and CDR2: DFQATT and SNEGSKA (reference sequence). The CDR3 DNA follows: TGCAGTGCTAGAGATAGCAGACTAGCGGGAGGGAGTGAGCAGTTCTTC. It translates to CSARDSRLAGGSEQFF.

The chain couples TRBV11-1 to TRBJ2-3; D possibly corresponds to TRBD2 (6 bases). Trimming stripped 3 bases from V and 0 bases from J, with 19 bases between. Germline V gene sequence: CDR1 SGHAT, CDR2 FQDESV (reference sequence). The CDR3 runs 18 residues. The CDR3 DNA reads as TGTGCCAGCAGCTTGAAGAGGGCGGGACCCGAAAGCACAGATACGCAGTATTTT. Translation gives CASSLKRAGPESTDTQYF. The full variable domain, completed using reference TRBV11-1 and TRBJ2-3, is EAEVAQSPRYKITEKSQAVAFWCDPISGHATLYWYRQILGQGPELLVQFQDESVVDDSQLPKDRFSAERLKGVDSTLKIQPAELGDSAMYLCASSLKRAGPESTDTQYFGPGTRLTVL.

Many counts were recorded for this clonotype. V and J are TRBV10-2 and TRBJ2-7; D gene uncertain. The germline CDR1 and CDR2 sequences are WSHSY and SAAADI. V was cut by 4 bases and J by 2 bases, with 6 bases left in between. This CDR3 region has 12 residues. CDR3 DNA sequence: TGCGCCAGCAGTGGACTTACCTACGAGCAGTACTTC. It encodes CASSGLTYEQYF.

This rearrangement joins TRBV6-5 to TRBJ2-2; 11 nucleotides match TRBD1. The CDR3 is 16 amino acids. Germline V gene lookup returns CDR1 MNHEY and CDR2 SVGAGI. J gave up 5 bases and V 2 bases, and 4 bases lay outside the gene matches. CDR3 coding DNA: TGTGCCAGCAGTTACAGGGACAGGGGGGTTACCGGGGAGCTGTTTTTT. The encoded protein is CASSYRDRGVTGELFF.

This chain links TRBV5-4 with TRBJ2-3, with unresolved D. This CDR3 spans 14 amino acids. CDR1 is SGHNT, CDR2 YYREEE, per germline (reference sequence). V shed 8 bases and J shed 11 bases, with 24 bases lying between them. The CDR3 is CASSRDRSYNEQYF. CDR3 nucleotides: TGTGCCAGTAGTCGAGACCGGTCCTACAATGAGCAGTATTTT.

In the case of this clonotype: This may come from a read error, since a much larger clone is one base off. This chain uses TRBV9 with TRBJ1-3; D is perhaps TRBD1 (5 bases). CDR1 is SGDLS and CDR2 is YYNGEE in the germline V gene. The CDR3 contains 17 residues. The germline V and J ends were trimmed by 7 bases and 0 bases, with 20 bases remaining between them. CDR3 sequence: CASGLRWGGSSGNTIYF. In nucleotides, the CDR3 is TGTGCCAGCGGCTTGAGGTGGGGGGGAAGCTCTGGAAACACCATATATTTT.

The chain links TRBV24-1 to TRBJ2-3; no definite D call. CDR3 size: 13 residues. Deletions cut 5 bases from V and 0 bases from J, with 5 bases between. Looked up from germline, CDR1 is KGHDR and CDR2 is SFDVKD. In nucleotides, the CDR3 is TGTGCCACCAGTGGGGGAAGCACAGATACGCAGTATTTT. This gives the protein CATSGGSTDTQYF.

This clonotype was seen only once. The CDR3 DNA follows: TGCAGCGTTCCGACCGGACTAGCGGGAGGGCCGGTCACCGGGGAGCTGTTTTTT. It is translated as CSVPTGLAGGPVTGELFF. The chain uses TRBV29-1 and TRBJ2-2; TRBD2 matches at 15 bases. This CDR3 has 18 amino acids. CDR1 and CDR2 from the germline V gene are SQVTM and ANQGSEA. V gave up 5 bases and J gave up 4 bases; unmatched junction bases: 11.